The table lists the clone carrying this T cell receptor beta chain with many counts. The sample originates from a study of molecular identifiers for immune sequencing clone quantification. One entry per CDR3 protein results from TCRdb running MiXCR on the PCR reads. The repertoire holds tens of thousands of distinct CDR3 sequences, with approximately 25% as singletons. Sequenced: naive CD8+ T cells from blood, with Jurkat cell RNA spiked in. Described subset: FACS-sorted CD8+CD4-CCR7+CD45RA+ naive T cells. The source is a human donor in good health. Some libraries in this study had Jurkat cell RNA spiked in.

CDR3 loop: CASSPGRGAYEQYF. The CDR3 DNA reads as TGTGCCAGTAGTCCTGGGCGCGGAGCCTACGAGCAGTACTTC. The rearrangement links TRBV19 to TRBJ2-7, with unresolved D. Germline-derived CDR1 and CDR2 are LNHDA and SQIVND (reference sequence). V lost 5 bases and J lost 2, with 13 bases in between. The CDR3 spans 14 residues.